The clone carrying this T cell receptor beta chain appeared a few times. Its antigen is currently unknown. Construction of TCR beta libraries was performed using quantitative 5'-RACE with molecular barcodes. TCRdb used MiXCR to reprocess the 5' RACE reads, holding one entry per CDR3 protein. The sample includes hundreds of thousands of distinct CDR3 sequences, roughly 15% of them seen just once. This entry is derived from a study of CD8 T cells in ankylosing spondylitis. Overall study results and limits: Some motif variants were previously reported in reactive arthritis synovial fluid and blood. Seemingly characteristic of ankylosing spondylitis blood was a TCR beta motif consisting of 7 or 8 highly homologous variants. Reports say disease-linked clones showed up significantly more in matched ankylosing spondylitis synovial fluid. Disease-linked clones were found to be CD8+ and relatively rare in peripheral blood.

Sequenced input: blood, either unsorted or a sorted T cell fraction (not recorded which). The receptor was isolated from a male donor with ankylosing spondylitis.

The DNA of the CDR3 is TGTGCCACCAGGGCCCAGGGGGGGCACGAGCAGTACTTC. Encoded protein: CATRAQGGHEQYF. The chain is built from TRBV24-1 and TRBJ2-7, with D perhaps TRBD1 or TRBD2 (7 bases each). Per germline, CDR1 KGHDR and CDR2 SFDVKD. Between the trimmed V and J ends, which lost 7 bases and 5 bases, there was a span of 14 bases. The CDR3 has 13 amino acids.